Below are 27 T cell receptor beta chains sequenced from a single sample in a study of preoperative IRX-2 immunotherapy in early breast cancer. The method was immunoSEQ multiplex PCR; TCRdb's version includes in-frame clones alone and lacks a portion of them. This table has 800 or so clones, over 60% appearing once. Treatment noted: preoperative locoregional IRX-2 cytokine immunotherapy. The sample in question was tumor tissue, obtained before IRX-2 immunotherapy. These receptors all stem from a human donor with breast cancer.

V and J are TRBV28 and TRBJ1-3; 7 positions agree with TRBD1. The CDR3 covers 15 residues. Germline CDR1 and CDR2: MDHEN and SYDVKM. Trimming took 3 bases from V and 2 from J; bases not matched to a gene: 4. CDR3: CASSFYRGTGNTIYF. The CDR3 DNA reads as TGTGCCAGCAGTTTCTACAGGGGCACTGGAAACACCATATATTTT. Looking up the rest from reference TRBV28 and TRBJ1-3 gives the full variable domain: DVKVTQSSRYLVKRTGEKVFLECVQDMDHENMFWYRQDPGLGLRLIYFSYDVKMKEKGDIPEGYSVSREKKERFSLILESASTNQTSMYLCASSFYRGTGNTIYFGEGSWLTVV.

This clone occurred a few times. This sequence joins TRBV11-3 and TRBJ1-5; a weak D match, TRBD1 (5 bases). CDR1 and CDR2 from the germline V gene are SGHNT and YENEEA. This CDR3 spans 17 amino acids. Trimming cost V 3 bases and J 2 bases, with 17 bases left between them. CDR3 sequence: CASSLNTLTRGNQPQHF. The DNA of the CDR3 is TGTGCCAGCAGCTTGAACACCTTAACCAGGGGCAATCAGCCCCAGCATTTT.

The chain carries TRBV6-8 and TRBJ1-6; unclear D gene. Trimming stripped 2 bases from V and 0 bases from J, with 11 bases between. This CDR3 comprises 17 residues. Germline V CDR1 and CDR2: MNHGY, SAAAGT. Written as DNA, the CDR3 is TGTGCCAGCAGTTACGCCTCGGTGGGCTCCTATAATTCACCCCTCCACTTT. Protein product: CASSYASVGSYNSPLHF.

CDR3 amino acids: CASSDGQTGELFF. In DNA, the CDR3 is TGTGCCAGCAGCGACGGACAGACCGGGGAGCTGTTTTTT. The genes are TRBV7-1 and TRBJ2-2; maybe TRBD1 (6 bases). TRBV7-1 is annotated as an ORF whose role is uncertain. V lost 5 bases and J lost 5, with 9 bases in between. The CDR3 covers 13 residues.

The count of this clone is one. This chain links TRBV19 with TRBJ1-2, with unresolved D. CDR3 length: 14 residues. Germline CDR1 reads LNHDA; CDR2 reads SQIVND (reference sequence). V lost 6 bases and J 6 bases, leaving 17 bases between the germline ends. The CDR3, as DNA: TGTGCCAGTAGCCCCTTCGAAGGGAGGGATGGCTACACCTTC. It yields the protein CASSPFEGRDGYTF.

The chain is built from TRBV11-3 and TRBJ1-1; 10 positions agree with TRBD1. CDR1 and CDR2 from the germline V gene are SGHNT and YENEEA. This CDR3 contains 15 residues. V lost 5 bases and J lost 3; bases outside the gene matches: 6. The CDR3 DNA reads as TGTGCCAGCAGCCTGACAGGGGGCATTGACACTGAAGCTTTCTTT. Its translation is CASSLTGGIDTEAFF. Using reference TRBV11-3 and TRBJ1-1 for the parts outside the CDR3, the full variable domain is EAGVVQSPRYKIIEKKQPVAFWCNPISGHNTLYWYLQNLGQGPELLIRYENEEAVDDSQLPKDRFSAERLKGVDSTLKIQPAELGDSAVYLCASSLTGGIDTEAFFGQGTRLTVV.

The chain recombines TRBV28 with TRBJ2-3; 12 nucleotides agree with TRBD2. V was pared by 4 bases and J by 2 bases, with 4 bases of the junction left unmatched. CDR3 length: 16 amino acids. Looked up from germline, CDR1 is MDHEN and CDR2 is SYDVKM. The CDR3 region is CASSYPSGGATDTQYF. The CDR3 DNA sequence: TGTGCCAGCAGTTACCCTAGCGGGGGGGCCACAGATACGCAGTATTTT.

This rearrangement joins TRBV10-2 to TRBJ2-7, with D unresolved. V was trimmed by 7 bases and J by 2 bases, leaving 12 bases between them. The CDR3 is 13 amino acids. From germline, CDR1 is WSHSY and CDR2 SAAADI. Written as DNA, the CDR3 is TGCGCCAGCAAGGGTCCGGATACCTACGAGCAGTACTTC. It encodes CASKGPDTYEQYF.

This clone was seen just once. DNA for the CDR3: TGTGCCAGCACGGTAATCGGGAACACTGAAGCTTTCTTT. Amino acids: CASTVIGNTEAFF. The chain is built from TRBV6-8 and TRBJ1-1; D uncertain. The germline CDR1 and CDR2 sequences are MNHGY and SAAAGT. V was trimmed by 7 bases and J by 1 base, leaving 10 bases between them. This CDR3 region has 13 residues.

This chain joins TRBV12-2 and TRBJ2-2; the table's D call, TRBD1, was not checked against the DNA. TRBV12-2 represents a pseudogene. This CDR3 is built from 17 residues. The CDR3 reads CASRLFVRQGADGELFF. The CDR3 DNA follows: TGTGCAAGTCGCTTATTTGTCCGACAGGGGGCCGACGGGGAGCTGTTTTTT.

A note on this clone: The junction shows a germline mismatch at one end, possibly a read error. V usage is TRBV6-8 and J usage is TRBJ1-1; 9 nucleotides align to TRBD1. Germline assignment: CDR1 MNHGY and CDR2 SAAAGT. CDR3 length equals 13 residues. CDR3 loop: CAISGQGRGEAFF. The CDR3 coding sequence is TGTGCCATCAGTGGACAGGGGCGAGGTGAAGCTTTCTTT.

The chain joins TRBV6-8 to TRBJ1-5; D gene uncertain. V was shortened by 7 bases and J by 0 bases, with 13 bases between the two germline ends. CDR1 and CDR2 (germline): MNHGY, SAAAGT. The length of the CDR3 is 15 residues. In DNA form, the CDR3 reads TGTGCCAGCACCTCGGGAGAAGATAGCAATCAGCCCCAGCATTTT. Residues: CASTSGEDSNQPQHF.

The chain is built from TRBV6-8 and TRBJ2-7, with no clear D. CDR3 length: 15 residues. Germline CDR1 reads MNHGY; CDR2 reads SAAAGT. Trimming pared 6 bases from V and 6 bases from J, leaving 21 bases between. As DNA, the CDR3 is TGTGCCAGCAGGCGGAATATAGGACCCCTTTGCGAGCAGTACTTC. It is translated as CASRRNIGPLCEQYF.

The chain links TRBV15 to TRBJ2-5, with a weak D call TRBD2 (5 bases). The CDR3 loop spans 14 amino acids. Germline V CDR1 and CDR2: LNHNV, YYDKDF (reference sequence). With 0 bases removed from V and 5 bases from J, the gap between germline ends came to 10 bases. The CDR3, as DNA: TGTGCCACCAGCAGAGATCGCGGGTCTGAGACCCAGTACTTC. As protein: CATSRDRGSETQYF. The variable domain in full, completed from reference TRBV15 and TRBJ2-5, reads DAMVIQNPRYQVTQFGKPVTLSCSQTLNHNVMYWYQQKSSQAPKLLFHYYDKDFNNEADTPDNFQSRRPNTSFCFLDIRSPGLGDTAMYLCATSRDRGSETQYFGPGTRLLVL.

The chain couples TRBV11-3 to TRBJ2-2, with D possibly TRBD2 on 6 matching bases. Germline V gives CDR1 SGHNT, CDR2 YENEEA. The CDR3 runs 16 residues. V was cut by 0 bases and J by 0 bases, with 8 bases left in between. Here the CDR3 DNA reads TGTGCCAGCAGCTTAGAGGGGGGAGCGAACACCGGGGAGCTGTTTTTT. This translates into CASSLEGGANTGELFF.

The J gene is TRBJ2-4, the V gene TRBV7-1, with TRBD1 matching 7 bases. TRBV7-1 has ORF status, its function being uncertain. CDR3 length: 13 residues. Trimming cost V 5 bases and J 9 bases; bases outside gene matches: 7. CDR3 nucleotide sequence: TGTGCCAGCAGCGAGGACAGGCAGGGCATTCAGTACTTC. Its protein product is CASSEDRQGIQYF.

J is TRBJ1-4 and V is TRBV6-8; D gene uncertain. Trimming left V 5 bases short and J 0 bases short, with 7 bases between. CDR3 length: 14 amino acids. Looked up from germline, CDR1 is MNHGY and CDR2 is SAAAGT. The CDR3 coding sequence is TGTGCCAGCAGTGGTTGGGCAACTAATGAAAAACTGTTTTTT. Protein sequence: CASSGWATNEKLFF.

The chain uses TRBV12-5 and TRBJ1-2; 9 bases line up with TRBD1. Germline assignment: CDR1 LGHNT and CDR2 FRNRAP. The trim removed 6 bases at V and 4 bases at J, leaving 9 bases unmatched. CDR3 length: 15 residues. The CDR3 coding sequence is TGTGCTAGTGGCCCACCCACAGGGGGCGGCTATGGCTACACCTTC. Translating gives CASGPPTGGGYGYTF.

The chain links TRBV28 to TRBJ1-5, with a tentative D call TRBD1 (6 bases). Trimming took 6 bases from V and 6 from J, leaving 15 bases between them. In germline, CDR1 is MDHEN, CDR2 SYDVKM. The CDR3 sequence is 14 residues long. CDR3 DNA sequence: TGTGCCAGCAGACCCCCGGAAGGGGGTCAGCCCCAGCATTTT. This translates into CASRPPEGGQPQHF.

The CDR3: CASSPTLGRGSRGTQYF. CDR3 bases: TGTGCCAGCAGCCCGACGCTCGGGCGGGGGTCGCGGGGGACCCAGTACTTC. V usage is TRBV11-3 and J usage is TRBJ2-5; 7 nucleotides align to TRBD2. The CDR3 extends over 17 amino acids. V was clipped by 5 bases and J by 7 bases; unmatched bases: 19. Looked up from germline, CDR1 is SGHNT and CDR2 is YENEEA. The variable domain in full, completed from reference TRBV11-3 and TRBJ2-5, reads EAGVVQSPRYKIIEKKQPVAFWCNPISGHNTLYWYLQNLGQGPELLIRYENEEAVDDSQLPKDRFSAERLKGVDSTLKIQPAELGDSAVYLCASSPTLGRGSRGTQYFGPGTRLLVL.

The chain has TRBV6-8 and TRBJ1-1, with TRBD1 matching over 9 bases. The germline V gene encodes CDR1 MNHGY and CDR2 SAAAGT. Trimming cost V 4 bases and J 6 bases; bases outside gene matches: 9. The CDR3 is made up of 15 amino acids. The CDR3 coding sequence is TGTGCCAGCAGTTCGCCGGACAGGGGTCGGCCTGAAGCTTTCTTT. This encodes CASSSPDRGRPEAFF.

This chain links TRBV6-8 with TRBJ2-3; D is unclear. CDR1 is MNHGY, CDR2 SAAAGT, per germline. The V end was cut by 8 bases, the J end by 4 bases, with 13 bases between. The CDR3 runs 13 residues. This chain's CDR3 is CASQGYFADTQYF. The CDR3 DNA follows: TGTGCCAGCCAAGGGTATTTCGCAGATACGCAGTATTTT.

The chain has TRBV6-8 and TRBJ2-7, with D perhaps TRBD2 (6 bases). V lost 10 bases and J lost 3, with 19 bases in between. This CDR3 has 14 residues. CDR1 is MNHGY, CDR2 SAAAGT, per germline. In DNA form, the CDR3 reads TGTGCCATCACCCCGGGAGAACGGGTCTACGAGCAGTACTTC. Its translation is CAITPGERVYEQYF.

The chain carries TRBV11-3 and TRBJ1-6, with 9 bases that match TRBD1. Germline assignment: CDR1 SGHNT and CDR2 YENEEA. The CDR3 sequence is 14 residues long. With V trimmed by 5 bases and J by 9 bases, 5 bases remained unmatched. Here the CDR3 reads CASSLQGAGSPLHF. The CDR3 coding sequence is TGTGCCAGCAGCCTACAGGGGGCGGGTTCACCCCTCCACTTT.

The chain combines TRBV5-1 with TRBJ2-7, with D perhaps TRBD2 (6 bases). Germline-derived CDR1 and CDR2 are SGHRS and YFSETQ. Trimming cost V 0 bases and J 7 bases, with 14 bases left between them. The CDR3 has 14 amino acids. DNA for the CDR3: TGCGCCAGCAGCTTGGCTAGCGCTGCCGGAGAGCAGTACTTC. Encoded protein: CASSLASAAGEQYF.

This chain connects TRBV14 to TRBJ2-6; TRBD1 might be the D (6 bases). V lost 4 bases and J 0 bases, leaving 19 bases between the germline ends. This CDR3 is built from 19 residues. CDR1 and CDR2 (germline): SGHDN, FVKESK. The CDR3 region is CASSRTSAGAFSGANVLTF. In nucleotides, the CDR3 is TGTGCCAGCAGCCGCACGTCGGCAGGGGCCTTCTCTGGGGCCAACGTCCTGACTTTC. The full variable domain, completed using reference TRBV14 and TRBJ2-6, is EAGVTQFPSHSVIEKGQTVTLRCDPISGHDNLYWYRRVMGKEIKFLLHFVKESKQDESGMPNNRFLAERTGGTYSTLKVQPAELEDSGVYFCASSRTSAGAFSGANVLTFGAGSRLTVL.

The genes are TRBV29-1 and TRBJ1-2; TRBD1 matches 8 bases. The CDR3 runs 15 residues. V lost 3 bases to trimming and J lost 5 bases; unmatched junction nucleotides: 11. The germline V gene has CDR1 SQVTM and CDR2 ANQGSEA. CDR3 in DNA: TGCAGCGTTGAGGACAGGGTCCAAACGGGTTATGGCTACACCTTC. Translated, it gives CSVEDRVQTGYGYTF.